The text below deals with one T cell receptor beta chain. What it binds is unknown. The table came from immunoSEQ multiplex PCR; TCRdb's copy has only in-frame clones and leaves some out. The sample contains some 30,000 clones, roughly 80% of which appear only once. This entry is derived from a study of T cells in narcolepsy. At the level of the study: Donors had narcolepsy type 1 or type 2, or were healthy controls.

Study observations and caveats: Healthy controls reportedly lacked the autoreactive clonotypes serially found in patients' blood. Autoreactive HCRT-specific and TRIB2-specific clonotypes were marked in same-patient CSF-versus-blood CD4+ comparisons.

After removal of 2 bases from V and 4 bases from J, the junction contained 4 bases not matched to a gene. Looked up from germline, CDR1 is GTSNPN and CDR2 is SVGIG (reference sequence). CDR3 length equals 13 residues. The rearrangement uses TRBV30 and TRBJ1-2; 7 positions agree with TRBD1. Sequencing used memory (CD45RA-) CD4+ T cells from blood. This TCR was sampled from a human donor in good health. For the CDR3, the DNA is TGTGCCTGGAGTCGCGACAGGGCCTATGGCTACACCTTC. Protein: CAWSRDRAYGYTF.